This T cell receptor (beta chain) was recorded in a study of tumor-infiltrating lymphocytes in primary liver carcinoma. Study-wide background: The study included patients who were men and women aged 30 to 69 years. In every tissue type, samples returned a similar yield of roughly 3.65 to 7.13 million productive TCRbeta reads.

The input was around 0.5 ug total RNA; TCR beta cDNA was made from it with a constant-region primer. Construction of TCR beta libraries relied on three successive nested multiplex PCR rounds employing slightly modified ARM-PCR. The first two PCR rounds used TRBV1-TRBV30 forward primers with a C-beta reverse primer, 10 to 11 cycles each. TCRdb re-analysed the multiplex PCR reads in MiXCR, keeping a single row per CDR3 protein. The sample lists tens of thousands of distinct CDR3 sequences, about 68% occurring once. Co-extracted RNA and DNA came from about 20-30 mg of unsorted bulk tissue. Uniformly, tumor samples exhibited a viable tumor cell fraction exceeding 80%. Trimming took off 8 bases at V and 1 base at J, with 17 bases between the two ends. Germline V gene data show CDR1 as MNHNS and CDR2 as SASEGT. The CDR3 spans 15 residues.

The sequence derives from a man in his forties with primary liver carcinoma and hepatitis B virus infection. The gene calls are TRBV6-1 and TRBJ1-1; possibly TRBD1 for D (5 bases). What was sequenced was liver tumor tissue from sampling region 2. Described subset: tumor region T2, inferior pole. This chain's CDR3 is CASGDWGIANTEAFF. CDR3 nucleotide sequence: TGTGCCAGCGGGGACTGGGGGATTGCGAACACTGAAGCTTTCTTT.